The 17 T cell receptor beta chains reported below all come from one sample, sequenced in a study of cytomegalovirus exposure and HLA in healthy donors. The PCR was carried out with 60 Vbeta primers and 13 Jbeta primers. TCRdb's table, derived via immunoSEQ multiplex PCR, lists solely in-frame clones and lacks some. The sample carries approximately 160,000 clones, under 90% recorded once. The specimen sequenced was PBMCs. The receptors shown here come from a young man in good health and CMV-seropositive.

This clone was seen a few times. J is TRBJ1-5 and V is TRBV23-1, with no clear D. TRBV23-1 is classed as an ORF, of uncertain function. This CDR3 comprises 15 residues. V was clipped by 2 bases and J by 5 bases, with 13 bases between them. The CDR3 DNA reads as TGCGCCAGCAGTCAAGCGGAGATTTGGGATCAGCCCCAGCATTTT. Encoded protein: CASSQAEIWDQPQHF.

V gene TRBV28 combines with J gene TRBJ2-5, with D tentatively TRBD1 (6 bases). Germline CDR1 is MDHEN and CDR2 is SYDVKM. The CDR3 totals 14 residues. V shed 5 bases and J shed 5 bases, with 15 bases lying between them. The CDR3 protein is CASSDSGTMETQYF. The CDR3 nucleotides read TGTGCCAGCAGTGACTCCGGGACAATGGAGACCCAGTACTTC.

The chain is built from TRBV7-2 and TRBJ2-3, with D unclear. The CDR3 has 16 amino acids. Germline CDR1 is SGHTA and CDR2 is FQGNSA. Deletions cut 5 bases from V and 0 bases from J, with 15 bases between. CDR3 nucleotides: TGTGCCAGCAGCCAATCTTTGGCGGCCAGCACAGATACGCAGTATTTT. It specifies CASSQSLAASTDTQYF. The variable domain in full, with the rest retrieved from reference TRBV7-2 and TRBJ2-3, is GAGVSQSPSNKVTEKGKDVELRCDPISGHTALYWYRQSLGQGLEFLIYFQGNSAPDKSGLPSDRFSAERTGGSVSTLTIQRTQQEDSAVYLCASSQSLAASTDTQYFGPGTRLTVL.

The chain recombines TRBV10-2 with TRBJ2-1; perhaps TRBD2 as D (6 bases). The V and J ends lost 6 bases and 10 bases respectively, with 10 bases between them. CDR3 size: 11 residues. Germline lookup yields CDR1 WSHSY and CDR2 SAAADI. The CDR3 here is CASRVAEEQFF. CDR3 bases: TGCGCCAGCAGGGTAGCGGAAGAGCAGTTCTTC.

The V gene is TRBV29-1, the J gene TRBJ2-3; 7 bases map to TRBD1. This CDR3 has 13 residues. Germline V CDR1 and CDR2: SQVTM, ANQGSEA. Germline trimming cut 5 bases from V and 3 bases from J; bases unmatched to any gene: 5. In nucleotides, the CDR3 is TGCAGCGTTAGGAACAGGGGAACAGATACGCAGTATTTT. Translated: CSVRNRGTDTQYF.

The chain employs TRBV9 and TRBJ2-3; possibly TRBD2 for D (6 bases). This CDR3 has 15 amino acids. The ends were cut back, 4 bases at V and 4 bases at J, with 16 bases in the middle. CDR1 SGDLS and CDR2 YYNGEE come from the germline V gene. The CDR3 bases are TGTGCCAGCAGCCCCATGCTTAGCGGAGCAGATACGCAGTATTTT. Translated, it gives CASSPMLSGADTQYF.

The chain carries TRBV5-6 and TRBJ2-1, with D perhaps matching TRBD1 (6 bases). Germline loops: CDR1 SGHDT, CDR2 YYEEEE. V lost 2 bases and J 7 bases, leaving 10 bases between the germline ends. This CDR3 region has 13 residues. The CDR3 region is CASSFGTPNEQFF. DNA of the CDR3: TGTGCCAGCAGCTTTGGGACACCGAATGAGCAGTTCTTC.

The CDR3: CASIAGLAVNTGELFF. CDR3 coding DNA: TGTGCCAGCATCGCCGGACTAGCGGTGAACACCGGGGAGCTGTTTTTT. V is TRBV9 and J is TRBJ2-2; 10 bases line up with TRBD2. J lost 1 base, V lost 6 bases, and 6 bases had no gene match. Per the germline V gene, CDR1 is SGDLS and CDR2 is YYNGEE. This CDR3 contains 16 residues. The variable domain in full, completed from reference TRBV9 and TRBJ2-2, reads DSGVTQTPKHLITATGQRVTLRCSPRSGDLSVYWYQQSLDQGLQFLIQYYNGEERAKGNILERFSAQQFPDLHSELNLSSLELGDSALYFCASIAGLAVNTGELFFGEGSRLTVL.

This chain links TRBV5-1 with TRBJ2-7; 7 positions agree with TRBD1. J was trimmed by 6 bases and V by 3 bases; bases with no gene match: 12. Germline lookup yields CDR1 SGHRS and CDR2 YFSETQ. This CDR3 is 15 amino acids long. The chain's CDR3 is CASSSTGTAILEQYF. The CDR3 nucleotides read TGCGCCAGCAGCTCCACCGGGACAGCGATTCTCGAGCAGTACTTC.

A single count supports this clone. The rearrangement uses TRBV7-9 and TRBJ1-6; D uncertain. The CDR3 is made up of 18 amino acids. V was pared by 2 bases and J by 0 bases, with 14 bases between. CDR1 is SEHNR and CDR2 is FQNEAQ in the germline V gene (reference sequence). The CDR3 spells CASSLSPRPGSYNSPLHF. The CDR3 nucleotides read TGTGCCAGCAGCTTATCCCCAAGACCAGGCTCCTATAATTCACCCCTCCACTTT.

The chain links TRBV5-8 to TRBJ1-2; 11 nucleotides align to TRBD1. Unmatched junction bases numbered 11, after V lost 3 bases and J lost 7 bases. Germline assignment: CDR1 SGHTS and CDR2 YDEGEE. The CDR3 extends over 16 amino acids. The CDR3 nucleotides read TGTGCCAGCAGCTCCGAAGGGGGACAGGGGGTCGGTGGCTACACCTTC. Translation: CASSSEGGQGVGGYTF.

The chain recombines TRBV9 with TRBJ2-1; TRBD2 agrees at 9 bases. Looked up from germline, CDR1 is SGDLS and CDR2 is YYNGEE. Trimming removed 4 bases from V and 5 bases from J; junction bases left unmatched: 4. This CDR3 has 14 residues. The CDR3 DNA is TGTGCCAGCAGCCTTAGCGGGAGTAACAATGAGCAGTTCTTC. Amino acid sequence: CASSLSGSNNEQFF.

The V call is TRBV7-9, the J call TRBJ2-6; unclear D gene. With 5 bases removed from V and 0 bases from J, the gap between germline ends came to 8 bases. Germline CDR1 SEHNR, CDR2 FQNEAQ (reference sequence). The CDR3 runs 15 residues. For the CDR3, the DNA is TGTGCCAGCAGCGTACGGAGCTCTGGGGCCAACGTCCTGACTTTC. Its translation: CASSVRSSGANVLTF.

The CDR3: CASSGGLAVNTGELFF. DNA for the CDR3: TGTGCCAGCAGCGGGGGACTAGCGGTGAACACCGGGGAGCTGTTTTTT. The chain recombines TRBV5-4 with TRBJ2-2; 11 bases fit TRBD2. Per germline, CDR1 SGHNT and CDR2 YYREEE (reference sequence). This CDR3 contains 16 residues. J lost 1 base, V lost 4 bases, and 3 bases had no gene match.

The chain is built from TRBV7-9 and TRBJ1-2; D uncertain. CDR1 and CDR2 (germline): SEHNR, FQNEAQ (reference sequence). CDR3 length: 14 amino acids. V lost 0 bases, J lost 8 bases, and 13 bases lay in between. This chain's CDR3 is CASSLARPGLGYTF. The CDR3 DNA follows: TGTGCCAGCAGCTTAGCGCGACCAGGCCTCGGCTACACCTTC.

V is TRBV7-9 and J is TRBJ2-3, with 12 bases lining up with TRBD2. The CDR3 runs 17 residues. Germline V lookup: CDR1 SEHNR, CDR2 FQNEAQ (reference sequence). V lost 0 bases to trimming and J lost 5 bases; unmatched junction nucleotides: 6. CDR3 region: CASSLARLAGVGDTQYF. The CDR3 DNA follows: TGTGCCAGCAGCTTAGCCCGACTAGCGGGAGTTGGAGATACGCAGTATTTT.

The V and J genes are TRBV19 and TRBJ2-1, with 9 bases identical to TRBD2. The CDR3 runs 14 residues. V dropped 10 bases and J dropped 7; count of bases not matched to a gene: 11. The V gene's germline CDR1 is LNHDA and CDR2 SQIVND (reference sequence). This chain's CDR3 is CATRRGGGLNEQFF. Written as DNA, the CDR3 is TGTGCCACCCGCCGCGGGGGGGGGCTTAATGAGCAGTTCTTC.